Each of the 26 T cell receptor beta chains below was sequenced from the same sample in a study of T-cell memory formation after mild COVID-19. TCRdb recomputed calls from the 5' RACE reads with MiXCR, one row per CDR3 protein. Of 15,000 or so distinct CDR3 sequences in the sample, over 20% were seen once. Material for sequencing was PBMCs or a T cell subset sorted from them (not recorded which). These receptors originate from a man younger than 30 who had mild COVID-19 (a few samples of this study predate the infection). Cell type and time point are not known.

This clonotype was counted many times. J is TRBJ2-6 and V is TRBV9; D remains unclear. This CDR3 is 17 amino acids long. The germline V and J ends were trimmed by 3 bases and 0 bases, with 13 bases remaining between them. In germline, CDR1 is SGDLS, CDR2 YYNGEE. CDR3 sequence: CASSDDPHASGANVLTF. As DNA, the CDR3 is TGTGCCAGCAGCGACGATCCCCACGCCTCTGGGGCCAACGTCCTGACTTTC.

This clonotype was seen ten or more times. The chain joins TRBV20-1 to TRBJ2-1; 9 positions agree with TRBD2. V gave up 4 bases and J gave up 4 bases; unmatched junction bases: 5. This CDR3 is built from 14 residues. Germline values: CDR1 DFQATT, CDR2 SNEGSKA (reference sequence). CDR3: CSATVSGGYNEQFF. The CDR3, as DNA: TGCAGTGCTACAGTTAGCGGGGGTTACAATGAGCAGTTCTTC.

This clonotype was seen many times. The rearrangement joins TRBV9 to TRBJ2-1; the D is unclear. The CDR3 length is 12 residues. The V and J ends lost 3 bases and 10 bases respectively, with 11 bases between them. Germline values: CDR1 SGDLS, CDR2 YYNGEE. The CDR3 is CASSGMTSEQFF. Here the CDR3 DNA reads TGTGCCAGCAGCGGGATGACTTCCGAGCAGTTCTTC.

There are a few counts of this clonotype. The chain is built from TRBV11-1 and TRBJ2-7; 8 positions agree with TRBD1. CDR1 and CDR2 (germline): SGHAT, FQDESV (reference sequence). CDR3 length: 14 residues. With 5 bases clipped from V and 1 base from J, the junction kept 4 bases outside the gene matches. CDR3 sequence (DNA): TGTGCCAGCAGCCAACAGGGGGATTCCTACGAGCAGTACTTC. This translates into CASSQQGDSYEQYF.

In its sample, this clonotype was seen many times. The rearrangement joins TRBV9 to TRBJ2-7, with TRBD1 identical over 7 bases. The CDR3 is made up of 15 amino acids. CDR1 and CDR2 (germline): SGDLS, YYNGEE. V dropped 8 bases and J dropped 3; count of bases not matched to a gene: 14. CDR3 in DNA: TGTGCCAGGGAAGGGGACAGCTATGGATACTACGAGCAGTACTTC. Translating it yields CAREGDSYGYYEQYF.

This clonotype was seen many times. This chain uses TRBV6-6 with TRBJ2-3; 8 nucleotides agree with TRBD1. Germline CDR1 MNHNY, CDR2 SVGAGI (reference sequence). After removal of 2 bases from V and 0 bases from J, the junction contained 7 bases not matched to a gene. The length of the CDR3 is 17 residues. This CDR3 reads CASSYRDRPFSTDTQYF. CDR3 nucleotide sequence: TGTGCCAGCAGTTACCGGGACAGGCCCTTCAGCACAGATACGCAGTATTTT.

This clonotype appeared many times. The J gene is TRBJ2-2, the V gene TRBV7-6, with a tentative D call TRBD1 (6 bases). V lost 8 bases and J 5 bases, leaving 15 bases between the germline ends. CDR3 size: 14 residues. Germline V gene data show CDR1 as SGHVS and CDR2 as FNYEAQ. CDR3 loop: CASGITGKTGELFF. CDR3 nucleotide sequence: TGTGCCAGCGGAATCACAGGGAAGACCGGGGAGCTGTTTTTT.

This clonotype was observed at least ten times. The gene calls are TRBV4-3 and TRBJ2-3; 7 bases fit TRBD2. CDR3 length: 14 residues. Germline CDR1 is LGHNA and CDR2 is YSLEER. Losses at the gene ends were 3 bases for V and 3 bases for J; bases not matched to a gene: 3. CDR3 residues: CASSHRLATDTQYF. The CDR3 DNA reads TGCGCCAGCAGCCACCGACTAGCTACAGATACGCAGTATTTT.

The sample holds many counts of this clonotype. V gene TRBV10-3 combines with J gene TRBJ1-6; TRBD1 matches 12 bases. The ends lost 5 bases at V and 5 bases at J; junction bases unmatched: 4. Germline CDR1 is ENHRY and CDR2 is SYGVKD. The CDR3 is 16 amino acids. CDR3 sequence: CAISRDRGLHNSPLHF. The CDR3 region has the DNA TGTGCCATCAGTCGGGACAGGGGGCTCCATAATTCACCCCTCCACTTT.

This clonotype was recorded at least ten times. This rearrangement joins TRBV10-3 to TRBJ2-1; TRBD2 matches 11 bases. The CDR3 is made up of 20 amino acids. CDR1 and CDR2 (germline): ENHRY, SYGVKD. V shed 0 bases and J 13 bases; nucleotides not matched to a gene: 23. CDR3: CAISESLRGGLAGVVITQFF. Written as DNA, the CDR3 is TGTGCCATCAGTGAGTCTCTTAGGGGAGGACTAGCGGGTGTTGTGATCACCCAGTTCTTC.

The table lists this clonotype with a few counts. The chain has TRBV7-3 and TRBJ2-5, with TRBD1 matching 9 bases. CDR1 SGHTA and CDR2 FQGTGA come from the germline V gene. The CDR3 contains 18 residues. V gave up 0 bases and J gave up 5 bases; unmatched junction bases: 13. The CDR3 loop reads CASSLTGTGTGSRETQYF. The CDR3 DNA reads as TGTGCCAGCAGCTTAACGGGAACCGGGACAGGGAGTAGGGAGACCCAGTACTTC.

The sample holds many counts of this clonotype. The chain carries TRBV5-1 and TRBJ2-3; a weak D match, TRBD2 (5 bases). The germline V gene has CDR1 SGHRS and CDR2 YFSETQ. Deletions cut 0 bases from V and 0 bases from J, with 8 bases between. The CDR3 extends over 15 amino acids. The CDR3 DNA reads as TGCGCCAGCAGCTTGGGACTACGAAGCACAGATACGCAGTATTTT. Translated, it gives CASSLGLRSTDTQYF.

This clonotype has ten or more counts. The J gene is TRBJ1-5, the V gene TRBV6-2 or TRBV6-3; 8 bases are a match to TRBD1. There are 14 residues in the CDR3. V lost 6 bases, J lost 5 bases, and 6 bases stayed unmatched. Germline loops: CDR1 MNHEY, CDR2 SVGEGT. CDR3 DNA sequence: TGTGCCAGCAGGCGGGACAGGAGAGATCAGCCCCAGCATTTT. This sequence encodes CASRRDRRDQPQHF.

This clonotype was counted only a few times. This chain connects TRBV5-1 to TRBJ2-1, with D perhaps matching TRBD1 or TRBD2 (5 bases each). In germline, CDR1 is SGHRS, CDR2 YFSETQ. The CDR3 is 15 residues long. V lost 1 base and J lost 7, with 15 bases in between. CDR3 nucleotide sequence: TGCGCCAGCAGCTTGCAGGGTCTGACGGGGAATGAGCAGTTCTTC. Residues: CASSLQGLTGNEQFF.

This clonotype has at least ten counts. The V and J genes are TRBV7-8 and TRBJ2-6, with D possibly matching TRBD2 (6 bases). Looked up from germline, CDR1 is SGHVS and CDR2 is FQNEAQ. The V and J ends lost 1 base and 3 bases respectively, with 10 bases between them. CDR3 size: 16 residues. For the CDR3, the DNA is TGTGCCAGCAGCTTAGTGCCGGGGGTTGGGGCCAACGTCCTGACTTTC. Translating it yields CASSLVPGVGANVLTF.

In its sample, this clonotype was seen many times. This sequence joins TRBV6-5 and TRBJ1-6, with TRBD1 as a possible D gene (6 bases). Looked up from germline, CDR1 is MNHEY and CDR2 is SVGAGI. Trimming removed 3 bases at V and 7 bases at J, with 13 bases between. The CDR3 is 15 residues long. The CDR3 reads CASSYSGVANSPLHF. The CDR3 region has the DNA TGTGCCAGCAGTTATTCAGGGGTCGCAAATTCACCCCTCCACTTT.

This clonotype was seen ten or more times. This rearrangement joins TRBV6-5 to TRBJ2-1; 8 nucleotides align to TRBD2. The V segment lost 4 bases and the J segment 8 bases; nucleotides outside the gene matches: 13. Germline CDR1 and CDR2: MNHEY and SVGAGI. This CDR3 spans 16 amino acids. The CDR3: CASSSTHGTSPDEQFF. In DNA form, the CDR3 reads TGTGCCAGCAGTTCCACTCACGGGACTAGTCCGGATGAGCAGTTCTTC.

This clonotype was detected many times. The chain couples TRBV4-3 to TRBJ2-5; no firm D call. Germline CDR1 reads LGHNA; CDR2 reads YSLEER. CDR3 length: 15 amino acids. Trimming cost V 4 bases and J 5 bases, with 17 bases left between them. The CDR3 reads CASSPEPHDGETQYF. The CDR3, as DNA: TGCGCCAGCAGCCCGGAGCCTCATGATGGGGAGACCCAGTACTTC.

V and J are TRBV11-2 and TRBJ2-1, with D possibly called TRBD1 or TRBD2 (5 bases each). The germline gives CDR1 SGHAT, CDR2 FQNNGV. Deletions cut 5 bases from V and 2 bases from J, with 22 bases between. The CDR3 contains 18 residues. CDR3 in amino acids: CASSIQPAGALPYNEQFF. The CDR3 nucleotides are TGTGCCAGCAGCATTCAGCCCGCCGGGGCTTTACCCTACAATGAGCAGTTCTTC.

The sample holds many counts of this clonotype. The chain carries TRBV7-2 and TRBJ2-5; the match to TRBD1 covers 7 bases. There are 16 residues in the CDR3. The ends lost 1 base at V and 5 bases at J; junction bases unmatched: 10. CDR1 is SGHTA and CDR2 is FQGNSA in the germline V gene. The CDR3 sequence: CASSLEHRGLTETQYF. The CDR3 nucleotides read TGTGCCAGCAGCTTAGAGCACAGGGGTTTGACGGAGACCCAGTACTTC.

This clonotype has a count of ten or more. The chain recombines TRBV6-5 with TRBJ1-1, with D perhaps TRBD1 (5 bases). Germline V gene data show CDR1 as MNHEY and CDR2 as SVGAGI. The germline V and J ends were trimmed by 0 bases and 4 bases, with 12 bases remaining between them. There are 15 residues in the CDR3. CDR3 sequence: CASSYSGRARTEAFF. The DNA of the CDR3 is TGTGCCAGCAGTTACTCGGGCAGGGCTCGCACTGAAGCTTTCTTT.

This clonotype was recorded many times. In DNA, the CDR3 is TGTGCCACCAGCAGAGATAAATTTGGCTACAATCAGCCCCAGCATTTT. Translating it yields CATSRDKFGYNQPQHF. The chain links TRBV15 to TRBJ1-5; D is ambiguous. V lost 0 bases and J 3 bases, leaving 12 bases between the germline ends. Germline assignment: CDR1 LNHNV and CDR2 YYDKDF (reference sequence). The CDR3 is made up of 16 amino acids.

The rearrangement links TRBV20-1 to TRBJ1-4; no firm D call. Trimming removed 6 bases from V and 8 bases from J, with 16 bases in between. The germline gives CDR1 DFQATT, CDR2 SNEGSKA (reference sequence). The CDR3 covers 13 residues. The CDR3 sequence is CSAPGPGSEKLFF. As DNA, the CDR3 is TGCAGTGCCCCAGGACCCGGATCAGAAAAACTGTTTTTT.

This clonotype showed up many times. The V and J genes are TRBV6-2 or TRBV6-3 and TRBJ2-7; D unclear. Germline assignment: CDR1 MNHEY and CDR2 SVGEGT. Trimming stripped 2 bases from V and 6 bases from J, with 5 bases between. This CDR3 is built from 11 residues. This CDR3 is CASSYSTEQYF. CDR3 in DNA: TGTGCCAGCAGTTACAGCACCGAGCAGTACTTC.

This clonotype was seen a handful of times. The CDR3 region has the DNA TGCGCCAGCAGCCTGACCAGGATCTATGGCTACACCTTC. Its translation is CASSLTRIYGYTF. The rearrangement uses TRBV4-1 and TRBJ1-2, with D uncertain. CDR1 and CDR2 from the germline V gene are MGHRA and YSYEKL. The V end was cut by 4 bases, the J end by 4 bases, with 10 bases between. The CDR3 is made up of 13 amino acids.

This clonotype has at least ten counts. The CDR3 nucleotides read TGTGCCAGCAGCGAACAGGGAGTTCCCTACGAGCAGTACTTC. The encoded protein is CASSEQGVPYEQYF. The chain employs TRBV7-2 and TRBJ2-7, with a possible D match to TRBD1 (6 bases). Trimming shortened V by 5 bases and J by 2 bases, and 13 bases separated the two germline ends. CDR3 length: 14 amino acids. The germline V gene has CDR1 SGHTA and CDR2 FQGNSA. Combining the CDR3 with reference TRBV7-2 and TRBJ2-7 gives the whole variable domain GAGVSQSPSNKVTEKGKDVELRCDPISGHTALYWYRQSLGQGLEFLIYFQGNSAPDKSGLPSDRFSAERTGGSVSTLTIQRTQQEDSAVYLCASSEQGVPYEQYFGPGTRLTVT.